The 10 T cell receptor beta chains presented below share a single source sample, sequenced in a study of blood T cells in healthy people across ages. Next came a second PCR, run for about 6 to 12 cycles, which used a sample-barcoded 5' primer along with a J-beta primer mix. MiXCR, run by TCRdb on the 5' RACE reads, gives a single entry per CDR3 protein. This repertoire shows 800,000 to 1,000,000 distinct CDR3 sequences, 45% to 50% found once; its top ten account for 13%. The specimen was blood. The receptors come from a man younger than 40 in good health.

This clonotype came up a few times. The chain couples TRBV4-1 to TRBJ2-3, with TRBD2 identical over 9 bases. Trimming took 2 bases from V and 0 from J; bases not matched to a gene: 12. This CDR3 comprises 19 residues. The germline gives CDR1 MGHRA, CDR2 YSYEKL. Here the CDR3 DNA reads TGCGCCAGCAGCCAACCCTTGGCGGGGGGGTACTCTAGCACAGATACGCAGTATTTT. Protein sequence: CASSQPLAGGYSSTDTQYF.

In this sample, this clonotype turned up once. One junction end disagrees with the germline gene, perhaps due to a read error. The gene calls are TRBV28 and TRBJ2-1; D unresolved. In germline, CDR1 is MDHEN, CDR2 SYDVKM. There are 11 residues in the CDR3. The CDR3 loop reads CASGLTRILFF. CDR3 nucleotides: TGTGCCAGCGGTTTAACCCGGATTCTGTTCTTC.

This clonotype came up a few times. The chain employs TRBV13 and TRBJ1-6; TRBD1 matches at 8 bases. Germline trimming cut 5 bases from V and 0 bases from J; bases unmatched to any gene: 9. This CDR3 has 18 amino acids. CDR1 is PRHDT, CDR2 FYEKMQ, per germline (reference sequence). The CDR3 DNA follows: TGTGCCAGCAGCCTTCAGGGGGCGTCTGACTCCTATAATTCACCCCTCCACTTT. Translated: CASSLQGASDSYNSPLHF.

This chain connects TRBV6-1 to TRBJ1-2; D call uncertain. V lost 6 bases, J lost 4 bases, and 27 bases lay in between. The CDR3 is made up of 18 amino acids. Germline V lookup: CDR1 MNHNS, CDR2 SASEGT. The CDR3 DNA is TGTGCCAGCAGCCAACTTTCTCTTAGGGCCCTATCGGGCTATGGCTACACCTTC. Encoded protein: CASSQLSLRALSGYGYTF.

V and J are TRBV9 and TRBJ2-1; D perhaps matches TRBD1 (6 bases). Trimming left V 2 bases short and J 5 bases short, with 11 bases between. CDR1 and CDR2 from the germline V gene are SGDLS and YYNGEE. There are 14 residues in the CDR3. The CDR3 region has the DNA TGTGCCAGCAGCGTTCAACAGGGACACAATGAGCAGTTCTTC. Encoded protein: CASSVQQGHNEQFF.

The chain recombines TRBV29-1 with TRBJ2-1, with TRBD2 matching over 9 bases. V gave up 0 bases and J gave up 11 bases; unmatched junction bases: 11. Looked up from germline, CDR1 is SQVTM and CDR2 is ANQGSEA. This CDR3 comprises 15 residues. CDR3 protein: CSVEDLRSGGPQQFF. In DNA form, the CDR3 reads TGCAGCGTTGAAGATCTCAGGAGCGGGGGGCCCCAGCAGTTCTTC.

The chain uses TRBV25-1 and TRBJ2-3; D ambiguous. The V gene lost 8 bases and the J gene lost 1 base, with 13 bases spanning the gap. The length of the CDR3 is 14 residues. Germline V gives CDR1 MGHDK, CDR2 SYGVNS. The CDR3: CASAGRLGTDTQYF. CDR3 nucleotide sequence: TGTGCCAGCGCCGGACGGCTTGGCACAGATACGCAGTATTTT. Complete variable domain (other parts from reference TRBV25-1 and TRBJ2-3): EADIYQTPRYLVIGTGKKITLECSQTMGHDKMYWYQQDPGMELHLIHYSYGVNSTEKGDLSSESTVSRIRTEHFPLTLESARPSHTSQYLCASAGRLGTDTQYFGPGTRLTVL.

On this clonotype: One end of the junction varies from germline; a read error may be responsible. The chain carries TRBV4-1 and TRBJ2-3; D might be TRBD1 (6 bases). The length of the CDR3 is 15 residues. CDR1 MGHRA and CDR2 YSYEKL come from the germline V gene. The chain's CDR3 is CASSQKEGGPETQYF. CDR3 bases: TGCGCCAGCAGCCAAAAGGAAGGGGGTCCAGAGACGCAGTATTTT.

At least ten counts were recorded for this clonotype. The V gene is TRBV27, the J gene TRBJ1-2; D unclear. The CDR3 has 13 amino acids. V was clipped by 8 bases and J by 0 bases, with 10 bases between them. The V gene's germline CDR1 is MNHEY and CDR2 SMNVEV (reference sequence). The CDR3 bases are TGTGCCAGCTCTCCAGCGGCTAACTATGGCTACACCTTC. It is translated as CASSPAANYGYTF.

Only a few counts were recorded for this clonotype. The chain uses TRBV4-2 and TRBJ1-2; unclear D gene. Deletions cut 1 base from V and 4 bases from J, with 10 bases between. The germline V gene has CDR1 LGHNA and CDR2 YNFKEQ. CDR3 length: 14 amino acids. The CDR3 loop is CASSQGPEAYGYTF. The CDR3 DNA reads TGTGCCAGCAGCCAAGGTCCGGAGGCCTATGGCTACACCTTC.